The TCR beta chain described here comes from a study of cytotoxic CD8 clonotypes in ibrutinib-treated CLL. Study findings and constraints: Samples from sustained-remission and progressing patients were taken at different times. T-cell clonality at baseline went above that of age-matched healthy donors and rose and fell with circulating CD8+ T-cell counts.

This CDR3 is built from 16 residues. Germline CDR1 reads LNHDA; CDR2 reads SQIVND (reference sequence). J lost 4 bases, V lost 4 bases, and 7 bases had no gene match. Assay used: immunoSEQ multiplex PCR; TCRdb lists only in-frame clones, some missing. The sample has approximately 97,000 clones, 75% to 80% seen once; the top ten hold around 24%. Remarks on this clone: Its specificity is not known.

This TCR was sampled from a human donor with chronic lymphocytic leukemia. The sample consisted of PBMCs, taken after 24 months of ibrutinib treatment. The gene calls are TRBV19 and TRBJ2-3; 11 bases fit TRBD2. The CDR3 reads CASSRTSGSLPDTQYF. Written as DNA, the CDR3 is TGTGCCAGTAGTAGAACTAGCGGGAGTTTGCCAGATACGCAGTATTTT.